This TCR beta chain was identified in a study of OX40 agonist ivuxolimab in advanced cancers. Sequencing was performed with immunoSEQ multiplex PCR; in TCRdb, only in-frame clones are kept and a portion is missing. Here the sample spans around 62,000 clones, around 82% being singletons. The CDR3 runs to 12 residues. Trimming removed 6 bases at V and 10 bases at J, with 15 bases between. Germline CDR1 is MDHEN and CDR2 is SYDVKM. The gene calls are TRBV28 and TRBJ1-1, with a weak D call TRBD1 (6 bases). Sequences were derived from CD4+ or CD8+ T cells sorted from blood, sampled in a trial of the OX40 agonist ivuxolimab. The receptor was isolated from an adult with an advanced solid tumor such as melanoma, head and neck, liver or kidney cancer. The CDR3 spells CASSTGDTRAFF. Written as DNA, the CDR3 is TGTGCCAGCAGCACGGGGGACACTCGAGCTTTCTTT. The full variable domain, rest sourced from reference TRBV28 and TRBJ1-1, is DVKVTQSSRYLVKRTGEKVFLECVQDMDHENMFWYRQDPGLGLRLIYFSYDVKMKEKGDIPEGYSVSREKKERFSLILESASTNQTSMYLCASSTGDTRAFFGQGTRLTVV.